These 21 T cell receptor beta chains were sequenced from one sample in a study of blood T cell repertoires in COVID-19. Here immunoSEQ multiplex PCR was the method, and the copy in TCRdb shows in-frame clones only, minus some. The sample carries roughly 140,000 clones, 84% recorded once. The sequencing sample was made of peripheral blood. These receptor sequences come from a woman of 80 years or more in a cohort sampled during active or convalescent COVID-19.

CDR3 sequence: CASSPTGRNTEAFF. The CDR3 nucleotides are TGTGCCAGCAGCCCAACAGGGCGGAACACTGAAGCTTTCTTT. The chain combines TRBV2 with TRBJ1-1; tentative D call: TRBD1 (6 bases). CDR3 size: 14 residues. V lost 6 bases and J lost 1, with 12 bases in between. Germline CDR1 is SNHLY and CDR2 is FYNNEI.

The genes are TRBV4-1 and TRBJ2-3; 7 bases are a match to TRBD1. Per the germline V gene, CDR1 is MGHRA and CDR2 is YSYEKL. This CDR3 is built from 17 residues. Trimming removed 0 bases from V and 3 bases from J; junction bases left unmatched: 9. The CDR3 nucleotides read TGCGCCAGCAGCCAAGATAACAGGGGAAGGTGGACAGATACGCAGTATTTT. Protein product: CASSQDNRGRWTDTQYF.

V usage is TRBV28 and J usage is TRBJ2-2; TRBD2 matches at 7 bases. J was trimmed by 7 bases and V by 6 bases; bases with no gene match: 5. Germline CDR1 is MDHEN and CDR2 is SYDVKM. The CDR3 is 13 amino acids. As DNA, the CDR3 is TGTGCCAGCAGGATGGGGGGGGGCGGGGAGCTGTTTTTT. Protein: CASRMGGGGELFF.

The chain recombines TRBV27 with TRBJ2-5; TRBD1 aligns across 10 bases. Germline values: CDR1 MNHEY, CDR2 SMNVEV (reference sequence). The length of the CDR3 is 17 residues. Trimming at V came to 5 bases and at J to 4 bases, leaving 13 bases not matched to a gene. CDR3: CASSPISRTGGGETQYF. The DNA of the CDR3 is TGTGCCAGCAGTCCTATTTCGAGGACAGGGGGGGGAGAGACCCAGTACTTC.

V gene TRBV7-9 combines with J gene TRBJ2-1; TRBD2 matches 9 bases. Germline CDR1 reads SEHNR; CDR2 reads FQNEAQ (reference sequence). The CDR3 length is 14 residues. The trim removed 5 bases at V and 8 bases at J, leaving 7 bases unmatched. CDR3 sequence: CASSLQTSGHEQFF. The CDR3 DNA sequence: TGTGCCAGCAGCCTTCAGACTAGCGGACATGAGCAGTTCTTC.

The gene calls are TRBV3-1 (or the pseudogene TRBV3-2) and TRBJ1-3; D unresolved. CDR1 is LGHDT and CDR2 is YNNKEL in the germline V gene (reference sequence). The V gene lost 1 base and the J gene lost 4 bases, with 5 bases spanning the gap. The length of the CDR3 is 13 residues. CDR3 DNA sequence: TGTGCCAGCAGCCAAGTTGAGGGAAACACCATATATTTT. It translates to CASSQVEGNTIYF.

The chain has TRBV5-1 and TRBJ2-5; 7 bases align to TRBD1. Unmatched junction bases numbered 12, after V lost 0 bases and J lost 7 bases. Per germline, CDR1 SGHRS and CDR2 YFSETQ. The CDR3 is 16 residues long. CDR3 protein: CASSLVVGGSQRTQYF. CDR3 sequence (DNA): TGCGCCAGCAGCTTGGTCGTAGGGGGCTCTCAGCGGACCCAGTACTTC.

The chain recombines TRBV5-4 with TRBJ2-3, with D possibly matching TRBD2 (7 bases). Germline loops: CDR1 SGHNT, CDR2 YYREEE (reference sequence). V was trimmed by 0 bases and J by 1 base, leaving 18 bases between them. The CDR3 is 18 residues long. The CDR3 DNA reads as TGTGCCAGCAGCTTGGATTGGGGGGGGCGATCTGGCACAGATACGCAGTATTTT. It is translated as CASSLDWGGRSGTDTQYF.

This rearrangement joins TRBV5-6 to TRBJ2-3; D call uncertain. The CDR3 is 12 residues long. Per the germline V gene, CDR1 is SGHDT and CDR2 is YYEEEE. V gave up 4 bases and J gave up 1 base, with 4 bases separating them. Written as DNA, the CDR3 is TGTGCCAGCAGCACGGGCACAGATACGCAGTATTTT. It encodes CASSTGTDTQYF.

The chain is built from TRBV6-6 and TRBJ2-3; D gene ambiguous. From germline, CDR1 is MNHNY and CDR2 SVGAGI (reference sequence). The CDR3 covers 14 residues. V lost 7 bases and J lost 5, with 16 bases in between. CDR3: CASTRSTFGDTQYF. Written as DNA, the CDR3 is TGTGCCAGCACCCGGTCCACTTTTGGAGATACGCAGTATTTT.

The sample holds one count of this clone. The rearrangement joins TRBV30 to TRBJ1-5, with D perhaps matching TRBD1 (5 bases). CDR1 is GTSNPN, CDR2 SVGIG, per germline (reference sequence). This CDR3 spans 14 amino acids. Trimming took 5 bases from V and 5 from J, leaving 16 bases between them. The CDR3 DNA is TGTGCCTGGGGGACCCCCGAGGTTTATCAGCCCCAGCATTTT. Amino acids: CAWGTPEVYQPQHF. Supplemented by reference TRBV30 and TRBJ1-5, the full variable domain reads SQTIHQWPATLVQPVGSPLSLECTVEGTSNPNLYWYRQAAGRGLQLLFYSVGIGQISSEVPQNLSASRPQDRQFILSSKKLLLSDSGFYLCAWGTPEVYQPQHFGDGTRLSIL.

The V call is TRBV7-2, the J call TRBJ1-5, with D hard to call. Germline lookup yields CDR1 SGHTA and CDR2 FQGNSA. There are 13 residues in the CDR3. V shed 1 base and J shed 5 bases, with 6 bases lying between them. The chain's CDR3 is CASSLGTYQPQHF. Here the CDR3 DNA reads TGTGCCAGCAGCTTAGGGACTTATCAGCCCCAGCATTTT.

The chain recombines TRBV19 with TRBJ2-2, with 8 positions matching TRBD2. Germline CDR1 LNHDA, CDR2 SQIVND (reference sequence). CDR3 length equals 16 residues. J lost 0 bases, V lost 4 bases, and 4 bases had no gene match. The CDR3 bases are TGTGCCAGTAGTACCCGTAGCGGGACGAACACCGGGGAGCTGTTTTTT. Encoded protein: CASSTRSGTNTGELFF.

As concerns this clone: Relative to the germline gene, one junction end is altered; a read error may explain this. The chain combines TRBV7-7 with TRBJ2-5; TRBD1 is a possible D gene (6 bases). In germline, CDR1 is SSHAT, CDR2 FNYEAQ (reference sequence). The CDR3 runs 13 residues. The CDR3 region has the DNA TGTGCTAGCAGCGTTGGACAGCAAGAGACCCAGTACTTC. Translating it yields CASSVGQQETQYF.

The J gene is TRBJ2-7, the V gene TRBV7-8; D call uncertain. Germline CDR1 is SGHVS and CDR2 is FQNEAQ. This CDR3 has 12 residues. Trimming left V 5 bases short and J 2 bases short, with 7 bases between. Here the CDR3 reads CASSARTYEQYF. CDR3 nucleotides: TGTGCCAGCAGCGCCAGGACCTACGAGCAGTACTTC.

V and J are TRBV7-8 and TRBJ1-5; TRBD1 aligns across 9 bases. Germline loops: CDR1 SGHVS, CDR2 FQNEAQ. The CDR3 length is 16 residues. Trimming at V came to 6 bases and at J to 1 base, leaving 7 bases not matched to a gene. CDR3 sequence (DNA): TGTGCCAGCAGTTCCACCGGGACAGGGAGCAATCAGCCCCAGCATTTT. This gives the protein CASSSTGTGSNQPQHF.

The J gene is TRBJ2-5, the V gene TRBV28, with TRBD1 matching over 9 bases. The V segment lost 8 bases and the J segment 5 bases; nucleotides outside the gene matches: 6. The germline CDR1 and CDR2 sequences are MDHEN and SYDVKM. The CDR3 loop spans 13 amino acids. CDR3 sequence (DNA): TGTGCCAGCCGAAACAGGGGGCTTGAGACCCAGTACTTC. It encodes CASRNRGLETQYF.

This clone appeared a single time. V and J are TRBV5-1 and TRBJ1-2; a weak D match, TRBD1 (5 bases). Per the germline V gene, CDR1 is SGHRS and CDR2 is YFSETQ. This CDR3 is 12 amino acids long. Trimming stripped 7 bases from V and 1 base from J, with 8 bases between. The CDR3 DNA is TGCGCCAGCGCCAGGGATAACTATGGCTACACCTTC. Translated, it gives CASARDNYGYTF.

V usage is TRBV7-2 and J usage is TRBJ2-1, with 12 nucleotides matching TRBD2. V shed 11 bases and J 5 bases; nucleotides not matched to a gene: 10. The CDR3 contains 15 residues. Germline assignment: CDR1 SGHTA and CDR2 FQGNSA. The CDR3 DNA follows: TGTGCCCTCTCTAGCGGGGGGGCCTCGAACAATGAGCAGTTCTTC. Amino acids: CALSSGGASNNEQFF.

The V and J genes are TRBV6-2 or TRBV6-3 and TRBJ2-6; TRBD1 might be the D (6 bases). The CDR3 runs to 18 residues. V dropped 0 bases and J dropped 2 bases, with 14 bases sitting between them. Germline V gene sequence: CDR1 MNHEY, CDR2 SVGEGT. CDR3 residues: CASSYSPRGSTGANVLTF. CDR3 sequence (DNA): TGTGCCAGCAGTTACTCCCCCAGGGGAAGCACTGGGGCCAACGTCCTGACTTTC.

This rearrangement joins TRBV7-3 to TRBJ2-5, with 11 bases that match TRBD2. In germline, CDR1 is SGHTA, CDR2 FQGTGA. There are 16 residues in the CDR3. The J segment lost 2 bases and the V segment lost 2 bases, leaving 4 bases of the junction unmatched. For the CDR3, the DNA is TGTGCCAGCAGCTTAGTAGGGACTAGCGGACAAGAGACCCAGTACTTC. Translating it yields CASSLVGTSGQETQYF.